Ten or more counts support the clone carrying this T cell receptor beta chain. Per the germline V gene, CDR1 is DFQATT and CDR2 is SNEGSKA (reference sequence). The CDR3 loop spans 13 amino acids. Trimming pared 3 bases from V and 6 bases from J, leaving 12 bases between. These data belong to a study of patients and donors after allogeneic stem cell transplantation. TCRdb ran MiXCR on the RT-PCR reads and lists one entry per CDR3 protein. The table includes 9,000 to 10,000 distinct CDR3 sequences, 5.9% detected once. This chain uses TRBV20-1 with TRBJ1-5; maybe TRBD1 (5 bases). Material: blood, either unsorted or a sorted T cell fraction (not recorded which). The TCR originated in a human donor who was either an allogeneic HSCT recipient or a stem cell or donor lymphocyte infusion donor (not recorded which). It is not recorded whose cells these are; they may come from a transplant donor. CDR3 in amino acids: CSARGGDGQPQHF. DNA of the CDR3: TGCAGTGCTAGGGGAGGGGACGGTCAGCCCCAGCATTTT.